This TCR beta chain appears in the sequencing data of a study of T cells in Graves' hyperthyroidism and ophthalmopathy. At the level of the study: Sampling of peripheral blood happened at initial diagnosis, prior to any treatment.

Between the trimmed V and J ends, which lost 6 bases and 1 base, there was a span of 9 bases. The V gene's germline CDR1 is SGHTA and CDR2 FQGNSA. CDR3 length: 14 residues. Diagnostic decisions used clinical symptoms, serum thyroxine and TRAb, thyroid ultrasound and orbital computed tomography. The source material, RNA transcripts, was used to amplify TCR beta CDR3 regions. RT-PCR in the first round (using the HTBI primer set) targeted the TCR CDR3. TCRdb independently ran MiXCR on the multiplex PCR reads; one entry per CDR3 protein. The sample carries hundreds of thousands of distinct CDR3 sequences, around 18% recorded once. Study outcomes and limitations: Peripheral blood also featured most of the thyroid clonotypes expanded above 0.001.

This clonotype was seen repeatedly, ten times or more. Its antigen remains unidentified. Material: blood. This sequence joins TRBV7-2 and TRBJ1-4; D may be TRBD1 (5 bases). The sequence derives from a man between 40 and 49 years old with Graves' hyperthyroidism. CDR3 sequence (DNA): TGTGCCAGCAGTCCAGGACAAACTAATGAAAAACTGTTTTTT. Translated, it gives CASSPGQTNEKLFF. Drawing the rest from reference TRBV7-2 and TRBJ1-4, the complete variable domain is GAGVSQSPSNKVTEKGKDVELRCDPISGHTALYWYRQSLGQGLEFLIYFQGNSAPDKSGLPSDRFSAERTGGSVSTLTIQRTQQEDSAVYLCASSPGQTNEKLFFGSGTQLSVL.